This TCR beta chain is drawn from a study of T cells in Graves' hyperthyroidism and ophthalmopathy (dated by TCRdb to between 2017 and 2020). Describing the broader study: To identify distinguishing TCR V-J signatures, a discovery cohort of about 95 patients was used, comprising 40 to 45 with Graves' ophthalmopathy and 57 with stable Graves' hyperthyroidism. Prospective prediction of ophthalmopathy was tested in an independent validation cohort of fewer than 20 hyperthyroidism patients and some 17 patients who later progressed to ophthalmopathy. The 100 discovery patients were divided at random into training and test sets in a 7:3 ratio. Thyroid tissue and blood T-cell repertoires from more than 5 Graves' hyperthyroidism patients were also compared in the study. After blood sampling, hyperthyroidism patients were treated with methimazole at a starting dose of 30 mg daily, and ophthalmopathy patients were treated with high-dose intravenous methylprednisolone. TCR Vbeta CDR3 sequencing of around 130 peripheral blood samples (under 45 ophthalmopathy, over 70 hyperthyroidism and about 17 progressor patients) is reported in the paper.

What the research found in general, with its limitations: Blood samples also contained most of the expanded thyroid clonotypes (frequency above 0.001), which suggests that blood repertoires may reflect thyroid immune responses. A 13 V-J signature model separated ophthalmopathy from stable hyperthyroidism, with 87.88% sensitivity and roughly 82% specificity in cross-validation and 80%/75% in testing. Sample size was not statistically predetermined, and blinding of investigators to group allocation was not performed. In validation, progression to ophthalmopathy was predicted by the model with around 71% sensitivity and roughly 76% specificity, a median of approximately 6.5 months before onset.

Amplification of TCR beta CDR3 regions was carried out from RNA transcripts. For the first round of RT-PCR on the TCR CDR3, the HTBI primer set was used together with the Qiagen OneStep RT-PCR kit. Libraries were constructed in a second round of multiplex PCR, after which size selection and purification were performed. Paired-end sequencing of the libraries was performed with 100 bp reads on an Illumina HiSeq2000. In the original analysis: SOAPnuke was used to process the raw data, throwing out any read that contained adapters or uncalled bases, had a mean Phred below 15, or lacked an exact constant-primer or identifier match. COPE v1.2.5 was used to merge high-quality paired reads, and clonotypes were defined as unique nucleotide sequences. MiTCR v1.1 was used to align clonotypes to the IMGT TRBV, TRBD and TRBJ reference segments. The analysis included only V-J combinations with a frequency above 0.0001, which together covered 99% to 99.2% of the repertoires. The TCS score was defined as the ratio of F50 (clonal expansion) to E x V (chaos), calculated using BLOSUM62-based TCRdist between CDR3 peptides within each V-J. Welch's t-statistics and random forest reduced 514 V-J features to around 14, which were used in a naive Bayes classifier (R e1071). TCRdb reran the public reads through fastp at Q25 and MiXCR, keeping productive beta chains. When rows share a CDR3 protein, they turn into one entry using the most common DNA and genes. TCRdb, rather than the study authors, made the V and J calls. Counted in this sample were hundreds of thousands of distinct CDR3 sequences; 46% of them appeared once. Together, the top ten hold roughly 8.2% of the sample.

Graves' hyperthyroidism was defined as stable when no progression to ophthalmopathy occurred over 18 months of follow-up. The hyperthyroidism patients were between 18 and 65 years old and newly diagnosed, with a disease duration of less than 2 months. Patients with uncontrolled infections, other autoimmune diseases, pregnancy or lactation were excluded. Diagnoses relied on clinical symptoms, serum thyroxine and TRAb, thyroid ultrasound and orbital computed tomography. Total RNA was extracted using Trizol reagent, and RNA quality was assessed on an Agilent 2100 Bioanalyzer. V drops 8 bases and J drops 1 base, leaving 15 bases in between. For CDR1 and CDR2, the germline V gene lists MGHDK and SYGVNS. The CDR3 has 16 amino acids, counting the end cysteine and phenylalanine. Only the CDR3 region is kept as DNA, spanning 48 bases read in frame from base 1. Concerning this clonotype: What this receptor recognizes is not known. There are no base qualities to consult, and no much larger clone falls within one base.

Sequenced sample: peripheral blood or thyroid tissue (not recorded which). The clonotype comes from a woman under 30 with Graves' hyperthyroidism. Donor details come from another sample of the same person, matched by shared clones. Recombination joined TRBV25-1 with TRBJ2-6; a tentative D call is TRBD1 (6 bases match). The DNA sequence is given as TGTGCCAGCGTTGCCTCAGGGGTATCTGGGGCCAACGTCCTGACTTTC. Translation gives CASVASGVSGANVLTF.